A selection of T cell receptor beta chains follows, all from one sample in a study of T cell repertoires in cytomegalovirus infection. TCRdb re-analysed the reads in MiXCR, keeping a single row per CDR3 protein. The data hold under 350,000 distinct CDR3 sequences, with 9.6% observed a single time. Sequencing was carried out using PBMCs. These receptors came from a human donor in good health (CMV status not recorded). Some clones in this sample may be carry-over from other donors' samples. Each CDR3 is given with its conserved first and last residue. The D gene is left open where the match is weak. The size entry is marked missing in some rows and otherwise reads once, few, many or a size class.

CDR3 protein | CDR3 DNA | clone size | V gene | D gene | J gene
CSASRGTNYGYTF | TGCAGTGCTAGTAGGGGGACGAACTATGGCTACACCTTC | many | TRBV20-1 | - | TRBJ1-2
CASSLARLRWGGQETQYF | TGTGCCAGCAGCTTAGCGCGCCTCAGGTGGGGGGGCCAAGAGACCCAGTACTTC | many | TRBV7-8 | TRBD2 | TRBJ2-5
CASRPYSGSYGYTF | TGTGCCAGCAGGCCCTACTCCGGGAGCTATGGCTACACCTTC | many | TRBV6-5 | - | TRBJ1-2
CASSQGRVIGNTIYF | TGTGCCAGCAGCCAAGGAAGGGTAATTGGAAACACCATATATTTT | many | TRBV7-9 | - | TRBJ1-3
CASSLSVPNTGELFF | TGCGCCAGCAGCTTGTCAGTGCCGAACACCGGGGAGCTGTTTTTT | few | TRBV5-1 | - | TRBJ2-2
CASGPDFYEQYF | TGTGCTAGTGGTCCCGATTTCTACGAGCAGTACTTC | many | TRBV12-5 | - | TRBJ2-7
CASSSPSWDWEAFF | TGTGCCAGCAGTTCTCCTTCATGGGATTGGGAAGCTTTCTTT | many | TRBV6-2/TRBV6-3 | - | TRBJ1-1
CASRTDRVYNEQFF | TGTGCCAGCAGAACGGACAGGGTGTACAATGAGCAGTTCTTC | many | TRBV25-1 | TRBD1 | TRBJ2-1
CASSRTSGTRDTQYF | TGTGCCAGCAGTCGGACTAGCGGGACTAGAGATACGCAGTATTTT | many | TRBV7-8 | TRBD2 | TRBJ2-3
CASSYFGSGGAYQETQYF | TGTGCCAGCAGTTACTTTGGTAGCGGGGGGGCCTATCAAGAGACCCAGTACTTC | many | TRBV6-6 | TRBD2 | TRBJ2-5
CASLPTSGANVLTF | TGTGCCAGCCTTCCGACCTCTGGGGCCAACGTCCTGACTTTC | many | TRBV6-1 | - | TRBJ2-6
CSASARAGTNTEAFF | TGCAGTGCTAGCGCTAGGGCAGGGACGAACACTGAAGCTTTCTTT | many | TRBV20-1 | - | TRBJ1-1
CASSLASGVNIQYF | TGTGCCAGCAGCTTAGCCAGCGGGGTAAACATTCAGTACTTC | many | TRBV7-2 | TRBD2 | TRBJ2-4
CASSLVSGGASNEQFF | TGTGCCAGCAGCTTAGTAAGCGGGGGGGCCTCAAATGAGCAGTTCTTC | many | TRBV7-9 | TRBD2 | TRBJ2-1
CSARDGGGSASNLNSPLHF | TGCAGTGCTAGAGATGGGGGGGGGAGTGCGAGTAATCTCAATTCACCCCTCCACTTT | - | TRBV20-1 | - | TRBJ1-6
CASSESSGNANYGYTF | TGTGCCAGCAGCGAATCTTCAGGGAACGCTAACTATGGCTACACCTTC | many | TRBV7-9 | - | TRBJ1-2
CAISETGEQYF | TGTGCCATCAGTGAGACAGGCGAGCAGTACTTC | many | TRBV10-3 | - | TRBJ2-7
CASSLEGRGDTQYF | TGTGCCAGCAGCTTAGAGGGCCGAGGAGATACGCAGTATTTT | many | TRBV7-2 | - | TRBJ2-3
CSATSGGYNEQFF | TGCAGTGCTACTAGCGGGGGCTACAATGAGCAGTTCTTC | many | TRBV20-1 | TRBD2 | TRBJ2-1
CASRGQGYEQYF | TGTGCCAGCAGGGGACAGGGTTACGAGCAGTACTTC | many | TRBV7-9 | TRBD1 | TRBJ2-7
CASSARGRNEKLFF | TGTGCCAGCAGCGCCCGTGGGCGGAATGAAAAACTGTTTTTT | many | TRBV7-2 | - | TRBJ1-4
CASSLTQTSPEQFF | TGTGCCAGCAGCTTAACCCAGACTAGCCCTGAGCAGTTCTTC | - | TRBV11-3 | TRBD2 | TRBJ2-1
CASSLSSRDRGGGYTF | TGTGCCAGCAGTTTATCCTCCCGGGACAGGGGCGGGGGCTACACCTTC | - | TRBV28 | TRBD1 | TRBJ1-2
CSASPSTANEQYF | TGCAGCGCCTCCCCTTCGACGGCCAACGAGCAGTACTTC | many | TRBV29-1 | - | TRBJ2-7
CASSPGRFEAFF | TGTGCCAGCAGCCCGGGAAGGTTTGAAGCTTTCTTT | many | TRBV6-5 | - | TRBJ1-1
CASSSLPDRGRGGGYTF | TGTGCCAGCAGTTCCCTACCGGACAGGGGGCGAGGTGGTGGCTACACCTTC | few | TRBV28 | TRBD1 | TRBJ1-2
CSASRGYRAEAFF | TGCAGTGCTAGTCGAGGGTACAGGGCTGAAGCTTTCTTT | - | TRBV20-1 | - | TRBJ1-1
CASSRISEEGVDQPQHF | TGTGCCAGCAGCCGTATATCGGAAGAGGGGGTGGATCAGCCCCAGCATTTT | - | TRBV11-3 | - | TRBJ1-5
CASSPRGSYEQYF | TGTGCCAGCAGCCCCAGGGGCAGTTACGAGCAGTACTTC | many | TRBV13 | - | TRBJ2-7
CASSLAMRGGADTQYF | TGCGCCAGCAGCTTGGCCATGCGGGGTGGAGCAGATACGCAGTATTTT | many | TRBV5-1 | - | TRBJ2-3
CASTGGVAVAGELFF | TGTGCCAGTACCGGCGGGGTGGCTGTGGCCGGGGAGCTGTTTTTT | many | TRBV19 | - | TRBJ2-2
CSVEPQQGRRFNTEAFF | TGCAGCGTTGAACCACAACAGGGGCGACGTTTTAACACTGAAGCTTTCTTT | many | TRBV29-1 | TRBD1 | TRBJ1-1
CASSLNMEQYF | TGTGCCAGCAGCCTAAATATGGAGCAGTACTTC | many | TRBV7-9 | - | TRBJ2-7
CASGDKPATNEKLFF | TGTGCCTCAGGGGATAAGCCTGCAACTAATGAAAAACTGTTTTTT | many | TRBV28 | - | TRBJ1-4
CASSVGTGASGANVLTF | TGTGCCAGCAGTGTAGGGACAGGGGCCTCTGGGGCCAACGTCCTGACTTTC | many | TRBV25-1 | TRBD1 | TRBJ2-6
CARTCYRDRRYNEQFF | TGTGCCAGGACATGTTACCGGGACAGGAGGTACAATGAGCAGTTCTTC | - | TRBV6-4 | TRBD1 | TRBJ2-1
CASSDWGNTEAFF | TGTGCCAGCAGTGATTGGGGGAACACTGAAGCTTTCTTT | few | TRBV2 | - | TRBJ1-1
CASSLAGDNYGYTF | TGTGCCAGCAGCTTAGCCGGGGACAATTATGGCTACACCTTC | many | TRBV7-9 | - | TRBJ1-2
CSVEERGGYTF | TGCAGCGTTGAAGAGCGCGGTGGCTACACCTTC | many | TRBV29-1 | - | TRBJ1-2
CASSRPREIGTDTQYF | TGTGCCAGCAGCCGCCCCAGGGAAATCGGCACAGATACGCAGTATTTT | many | TRBV6-2/TRBV6-3 | - | TRBJ2-3
CASSYSTGELFF | TGTGCCAGCAGCTACTCCACCGGGGAGCTGTTTTTT | many | TRBV11-3 | - | TRBJ2-2
CASSRSRSGPTDTQYF | TGTGCCAGCAGCCGCTCGCGGTCGGGGCCCACAGATACGCAGTATTTT | many | TRBV7-8 | - | TRBJ2-3
CASNRGQGAVNEQFF | TGTGCCAGCAACCGAGGACAGGGGGCGGTCAATGAGCAGTTCTTC | many | TRBV6-2/TRBV6-3 | TRBD1 | TRBJ2-1
CSVSQGLTGELFF | TGCAGCGTTTCCCAGGGTTTGACCGGGGAGCTGTTTTTT | - | TRBV29-1 | - | TRBJ2-2
CASSTTSGTYEQYF | TGTGCCAGCAGCACGACTAGCGGCACCTACGAGCAGTACTTC | many | TRBV7-2 | TRBD2 | TRBJ2-7
CASSELGTGQETQYF | TGTGCCAGCAGCGAACTGGGGACAGGACAAGAGACCCAGTACTTC | many | TRBV6-5 | TRBD1 | TRBJ2-5
CSARVPSSTGGQPQHF | TGCAGTGCTAGAGTACCCTCCTCAACTGGGGGTCAGCCCCAGCATTTT | few | TRBV20-1 | - | TRBJ1-5